A single sample is the source of the 24 T cell receptor beta chains below, sequenced in a study of T-cell memory formation after mild COVID-19. TCRdb reprocessed the 5' RACE reads with MiXCR, giving one entry per CDR3 protein. Among more than 300,000 distinct CDR3 sequences listed, about 13% were seen once. Sequencing was done on a sample of PBMCs or a T cell subset sorted from them (not recorded which). The receptor source for this set is a man between 18 and 35 years old who had mild COVID-19 (a few samples of this study predate the infection). Cell type and time point are not known.

This clonotype showed up just a few times. This chain uses TRBV7-9 with TRBJ1-5; D is ambiguous. This CDR3 is 12 amino acids long. Germline V gene sequence: CDR1 SEHNR, CDR2 FQNEAQ (reference sequence). Trimming stripped 3 bases from V and 6 bases from J, with 6 bases between. The CDR3 loop reads CASSFLGQPQHF. CDR3 in DNA: TGTGCCAGCAGCTTTCTAGGTCAGCCCCAGCATTTT.

The chain uses TRBV11-2 and TRBJ1-6; a possible D gene is TRBD1 (6 bases). V was clipped by 5 bases and J by 10 bases, with 15 bases between them. CDR3 size: 14 residues. Germline V gene data show CDR1 as SGHAT and CDR2 as FQNNGV. The CDR3 DNA reads as TGTGCCAGCAGCCCGACAGGAGGGTTATCACCCCTCCACTTT. Translated, it gives CASSPTGGLSPLHF.

The rearrangement joins TRBV2 to TRBJ1-6; maybe TRBD1 (5 bases). Per germline, CDR1 SNHLY and CDR2 FYNNEI. The CDR3 contains 14 residues. Between the trimmed V and J ends, which lost 6 bases and 7 bases, there was a span of 13 bases. DNA of the CDR3: TGTGCCAGCAGACGGGGCTTTGGGAATTCACCCCTCCACTTT. It specifies CASRRGFGNSPLHF.

The V call is TRBV29-1, the J call TRBJ2-6; D uncertain. Germline V gives CDR1 SQVTM, CDR2 ANQGSEA. CDR3 length equals 16 residues. V shed 5 bases and J shed 1 base, with 15 bases lying between them. CDR3 region: CSVSNNRLSGANVLTF. CDR3 nucleotide sequence: TGCAGCGTTTCTAACAACAGACTGTCTGGGGCCAACGTCCTGACTTTC. The full variable domain, with the rest looked up from reference TRBV29-1 and TRBJ2-6, is SAVISQKPSRDICQRGTSLTIQCQVDSQVTMMFWYRQQPGQSLTLIATANQGSEATYESGFVIDKFPISRPNLTFSTLTVSNMSPEDSSIYLCSVSNNRLSGANVLTFGAGSRLTVL.

This clonotype has a handful of counts. V gene TRBV12-3 or TRBV12-4 combines with J gene TRBJ2-1; 10 nucleotides match TRBD1. V lost 2 bases to trimming and J lost 8 bases; unmatched junction nucleotides: 6. The CDR3 sequence is 15 residues long. CDR3 amino acids: CASSLWDRGVHEQFF. DNA of the CDR3: TGTGCCAGCAGTTTATGGGACAGGGGTGTCCATGAGCAGTTCTTC.

This CDR3 is CASTLAWAGASYNEQFF. The CDR3 DNA reads TGTGCCAGCACCTTGGCGTGGGCGGGGGCCTCCTACAATGAGCAGTTCTTC. The genes are TRBV12-3 or TRBV12-4 and TRBJ2-1, with D perhaps matching TRBD2 (7 bases). Deletions cut 7 bases from V and 0 bases from J, with 19 bases between. The CDR3 is 17 residues long.

This chain connects TRBV6-6 to TRBJ2-5; perhaps TRBD2 as D (5 bases). This CDR3 region has 16 residues. Between the trimmed V and J ends, which lost 6 bases and 4 bases, there was a span of 21 bases. Germline V gene data show CDR1 as MNHNY and CDR2 as SVGAGI (reference sequence). CDR3 coding DNA: TGTGCCAGCAGCTCAAGGTCCGGGGAAGTAGCAGAGACCCAGTACTTC. This encodes CASSSRSGEVAETQYF.

The J gene is TRBJ2-3, the V gene TRBV2; TRBD2 is a possible D gene (6 bases). The germline gives CDR1 SNHLY, CDR2 FYNNEI. The CDR3 loop spans 14 amino acids. V dropped 3 bases and J dropped 3 bases, with 10 bases sitting between them. CDR3 protein: CASSERGRTDTQYF. The CDR3 nucleotides read TGTGCCAGCAGTGAGCGGGGTAGGACAGATACGCAGTATTTT.

This clonotype was seen a handful of times. The rearrangement joins TRBV19 to TRBJ2-3, with a tentative D call TRBD1 (6 bases). The CDR3 totals 15 residues. The germline V and J ends were trimmed by 6 bases and 1 base, with 14 bases remaining between them. CDR1 is LNHDA, CDR2 SQIVND, per germline (reference sequence). Here the CDR3 DNA reads TGTGCCAGTAGCGGAATCACAGGGCGCACAGATACGCAGTATTTT. This sequence encodes CASSGITGRTDTQYF. Drawing the rest from reference TRBV19 and TRBJ2-3, the complete variable domain is DGGITQSPKYLFRKEGQNVTLSCEQNLNHDAMYWYRQDPGQGLRLIYYSQIVNDFQKGDIAEGYSVSREKKESFPLTVTSAQKNPTAFYLCASSGITGRTDTQYFGPGTRLTVL.

V and J are TRBV2 and TRBJ2-5; D may be TRBD2 (5 bases). Trimming took 5 bases from V and 7 from J, leaving 14 bases between them. This CDR3 comprises 13 residues. Germline CDR1 is SNHLY and CDR2 is FYNNEI. The DNA for the CDR3 is TGTGCCAGCAGTTCCGACCCCAGCGGGACCCAGTACTTC. As protein: CASSSDPSGTQYF.

The chain is built from TRBV5-5 and TRBJ2-7; weak D call: TRBD2 (6 bases). The CDR3 is 13 amino acids. Germline V lookup: CDR1 SGHKS, CDR2 YYEKEE (reference sequence). Trimming shortened V by 3 bases and J by 4 bases, and 11 bases separated the two germline ends. The CDR3 region has the DNA TGTGCCAGCAGCTCCCCCCGGGGGTACGAGCAGTACGTC. Protein product: CASSSPRGYEQYV.

This clonotype was counted many times. CDR3 amino acids: CSVDRQGEGEQYF. The CDR3 bases are TGCAGCGTTGACCGGCAGGGGGAGGGTGAGCAGTACTTC. This chain joins TRBV29-1 and TRBJ2-7, with D perhaps given as TRBD1 or TRBD2 (7 bases each). The CDR3 sequence is 13 residues long. The ends were cut back, 3 bases at V and 7 bases at J, with 16 bases in the middle. The germline CDR1 and CDR2 sequences are SQVTM and ANQGSEA.

J is TRBJ2-1 and V is TRBV7-2; 10 bases line up with TRBD1. Germline V lookup: CDR1 SGHTA, CDR2 FQGNSA. V was clipped by 5 bases and J by 5 bases; unmatched bases: 6. The CDR3 spans 15 residues. CDR3 nucleotides: TGTGCCAGCAGCCGGGACAGGGGCTCACACAATGAGCAGTTCTTC. Its protein product is CASSRDRGSHNEQFF.

This clonotype was seen just once. The V and J genes are TRBV6-2 or TRBV6-3 and TRBJ2-1; tentatively, D is TRBD1 (5 bases). This CDR3 spans 16 amino acids. V dropped 2 bases and J dropped 2 bases, with 13 bases sitting between them. CDR1 is MNHEY, CDR2 SVGEGT, per germline. CDR3 bases: TGTGCCAGCAGTTACAGTGGGGCAGATGCCTACAATGAGCAGTTCTTC. Amino acid sequence: CASSYSGADAYNEQFF.

There are a few counts of this clonotype. V and J are TRBV27 and TRBJ1-6; TRBD1 is a possible D gene (5 bases). The germline gives CDR1 MNHEY, CDR2 SMNVEV (reference sequence). This CDR3 is 13 amino acids long. V lost 4 bases, J lost 9 bases, and 10 bases lay in between. The CDR3 protein is CASSSPGFSPLHF. In DNA form, the CDR3 reads TGTGCCAGCAGTTCCCCAGGGTTTTCACCCCTCCACTTT.

The V gene is TRBV6-1, the J gene TRBJ2-2, with D unresolved. This CDR3 region has 14 residues. CDR1 MNHNS and CDR2 SASEGT come from the germline V gene. V was pared by 0 bases and J by 6 bases, with 8 bases between. The CDR3 DNA is TGTGCCAGCAGTGAAGCGCACCGGGCCGGGGAGCTGTTTTTT. It codes for CASSEAHRAGELFF.

This clonotype was observed a few times. The CDR3 nucleotides read TGCAGTGCTTCCCACGGGACAGGGGTCCCTGGAGAGCAGTTCTTC. Translation: CSASHGTGVPGEQFF. The chain is built from TRBV20-1 and TRBJ2-1; 10 nucleotides match TRBD1. V lost 5 bases and J lost 10; bases outside the gene matches: 14. The CDR3 extends over 15 amino acids. Germline CDR1 is DFQATT and CDR2 is SNEGSKA (reference sequence).

This clonotype was observed a handful of times. This chain connects TRBV27 to TRBJ1-6; D might be TRBD1 (6 bases). Germline V lookup: CDR1 MNHEY, CDR2 SMNVEV (reference sequence). This CDR3 comprises 14 residues. V lost 4 bases, J lost 9 bases, and 13 bases lay in between. As DNA, the CDR3 is TGTGCCAGCAGTTATGGGGGGCCTAGTTCACCCCTCCACTTT. This gives the protein CASSYGGPSSPLHF.

This clonotype was observed a few times. The chain is built from TRBV7-9 and TRBJ1-5; the D gene is possibly TRBD1 (6 bases). The V gene lost 4 bases and the J gene lost 4 bases, with 17 bases spanning the gap. The CDR3 contains 16 residues. Looked up from germline, CDR1 is SEHNR and CDR2 is FQNEAQ (reference sequence). CDR3 DNA: TGTGCCAGCAGCTCCCCCGGCCCAGGGGCGAATCAGCCCCAGCATTTT. Its translation is CASSSPGPGANQPQHF.

V usage is TRBV28 and J usage is TRBJ1-1; D gene ambiguous. The length of the CDR3 is 15 residues. The V end was cut by 5 bases, the J end by 5 bases, with 18 bases between. The V gene's germline CDR1 is MDHEN and CDR2 SYDVKM. The CDR3 DNA reads as TGTGCCAGCAGTGGGTTCATTAGGGTCGAGACTGAAGCTTTCTTT. This sequence encodes CASSGFIRVETEAFF.

This chain joins TRBV4-3 and TRBJ1-2; tentatively, D is TRBD1 (6 bases). The CDR3 runs to 15 residues. From germline, CDR1 is LGHNA and CDR2 YSLEER. V lost 3 bases, J lost 2 bases, and 13 bases lay in between. CDR3 residues: CASSQALGQNYGYTF. The CDR3 nucleotides read TGCGCCAGCAGCCAGGCCCTCGGACAGAACTATGGCTACACCTTC.

This clonotype was counted at least ten times. V and J are TRBV5-1 and TRBJ1-5, with a possible D match to TRBD1 (5 bases). V lost 5 bases and J 7 bases, leaving 13 bases between the germline ends. CDR1 is SGHRS and CDR2 is YFSETQ in the germline V gene. This CDR3 region has 13 residues. The CDR3 reads CASREGDGQPQHF. The CDR3 DNA follows: TGCGCCAGCAGAGAAGGGGACGGACAGCCCCAGCATTTT.

This clonotype appeared many times. The chain combines TRBV5-1 with TRBJ2-1, with no clear D. V lost 2 bases and J lost 9, with 6 bases in between. The CDR3 has 11 residues. CDR1 is SGHRS and CDR2 is YFSETQ in the germline V gene. The CDR3 DNA is TGCGCCAGCAGCTTTGGCGGTGAGCAGTTCTTC. Its translation: CASSFGGEQFF.

This clonotype appeared many times. The chain couples TRBV30 to TRBJ2-7, with TRBD2 matching over 7 bases. From germline, CDR1 is GTSNPN and CDR2 SVGIG (reference sequence). The CDR3 contains 13 residues. The ends lost 1 base at V and 2 bases at J; junction bases unmatched: 2. CDR3 in DNA: TGTGCCTGGAGTGACGGGGGGACCTACGAGCAGTACTTC. Translating gives CAWSDGGTYEQYF.